The T cell receptor (beta chain) under discussion was sequenced for a study of cytomegalovirus exposure and HLA in healthy donors. The PCR had 60 Vbeta and 13 Jbeta primers. Using immunoSEQ multiplex PCR, the repertoire was profiled, and TCRdb retains in-frame clones only, with some absent. The sample yields 75,000 to 90,000 clones, 78% seen once. Whole-study findings and limits: Rarity held for most TCR sequences, but there were some public TCRs that occurred in many donors.

The ends were cut back, 0 bases at V and 4 bases at J, with 10 bases in the middle. Germline V gene sequence: CDR1 SGHTA, CDR2 FQGNSA. CDR3 size: 14 residues. About this clone itself: Its antigen is unknown.

The receptor was derived from a woman in her thirties or forties in good health and CMV-seropositive. V and J are TRBV7-2 and TRBJ2-7; possibly TRBD1 for D (5 bases). The material sequenced was PBMCs. The CDR3 spells CASSLAQGPYEQYF. The CDR3 DNA is TGTGCCAGCAGCTTAGCTCAGGGCCCATACGAGCAGTACTTC.